This TCR beta chain was recorded in a study of shared clonotypes between healthy human individuals. Study-wide findings and caveats: Naive subsets usually exceeded memory subsets in estimated richness. How much donors shared clonotypes was expected to be affected by sequencing depth. Shared clonotypes: roughly 4.7% naive CD4, around 3.5% naive CD8, about 2.2% memory CD4, under 0.45% memory CD8.

This clone appeared once. What it recognizes is unknown. Produced via immunoSEQ multiplex PCR; TCRdb's table is partial and in-frame only. Altogether around 550,000 clones are present, less than 96% being singletons, with the ten largest covering roughly 0.06%. Donors were healthy HIV-negative adults without recently reported acute infections or vaccinations. Germline V lookup: CDR1 SGHRS, CDR2 YFSETQ. The V gene end was trimmed by 0 bases and the J gene end by 4 bases; junction bases not matched to a gene: 5. The CDR3 length is 15 residues. Sequencing was carried out using naive CD4+ T cells sorted from blood. Subset noted: CD45RA+ positively selected. The V and J genes are TRBV5-1 and TRBJ2-7; 9 bases agree with TRBD2. This sequence was found in a woman in her thirties in good health. The CDR3 DNA follows: TGCGCCAGCAGCTTGGGTGCGGGAGGGCGATACGAGCAGTACTTC. Encoded protein: CASSLGAGGRYEQYF.